This is a list of T cell receptor beta chains from one sample in a study of sequential checkpoint blockade in melanoma. The assay was immunoSEQ multiplex PCR, and TCRdb's table has in-frame clones only and misses some. The sample shows roughly 5,000 clones, 20% to 30% of them seen only once. Sequencing was performed on tumor tissue (inferred from file names), taken from a patient given nivolumab and ipilimumab in sequence. The receptors shown here come from a human donor with melanoma. The conserved cysteine and the conserved F or W are not part of the CDR3 here.

J gene: TRBJ2-7; V gene: TRBV30; CDR3 protein: AWSVGGSRPYEQY
J gene: TRBJ1-1; V gene: TRBV28; CDR3 protein: ASRGRDRGMNTEAF
J gene: TRBJ2-5; V gene: TRBV27; CDR3 protein: ASSYGGAQETQY
J gene: TRBJ2-1; V gene: TRBV6-8; CDR3 protein: ASSYSRRGVNEQF
J gene: TRBJ2-1; V gene: TRBV19; CDR3 protein: ASSRGGLAAYNEQF
J gene: TRBJ2-1; V gene: TRBV6-1; CDR3 protein: ASSEALGQGLNEQF
J gene: TRBJ1-5; V gene: TRBV30; CDR3 protein: AWTQDSNQPQH
J gene: TRBJ2-7; V gene: TRBV5-1; CDR3 protein: ASSLGTSGSGYEQY
J gene: TRBJ2-1; V gene: TRBV11-3; CDR3 protein: ASSLELSGNNEQF
J gene: TRBJ2-1; V gene: TRBV28; CDR3 protein: ASSLFGEYNEQF
J gene: TRBJ2-3; V gene: TRBV15; CDR3 protein: ATSREREGSTDTQY
J gene: TRBJ2-3; V gene: TRBV9; CDR3 protein: ASSHSTDTQY
J gene: TRBJ1-1; V gene: TRBV19; CDR3 protein: ASNTQGANTEAF
J gene: TRBJ2-4; V gene: TRBV29-1; CDR3 protein: SFSRAGAKNIQY
J gene: TRBJ1-4; V gene: TRBV11-3; CDR3 protein: ASSLRTGGEKLF
J gene: TRBJ2-7; V gene: TRBV28; CDR3 protein: ASSVTSAPYEQY